This record looks at one T cell receptor (beta chain) sequence and its context. This entry is derived from a study of blood T cell repertoires in COVID-19. This CDR3 has 16 residues. From germline, CDR1 is SGHVS and CDR2 FQNEAQ. The trim removed 5 bases at V and 0 bases at J, leaving 5 bases unmatched. Method: immunoSEQ multiplex PCR; TCRdb's copy keeps in-frame clones and lacks some. Of some 94,000 clones listed, around nine tenths are singletons. The TCR comes from a human donor in a cohort sampled during active COVID-19. The chain has TRBV7-8 and TRBJ2-3; 10 bases match TRBD2. Sequencing used peripheral blood. The DNA of the CDR3 is TGTGCCAGCAGCCCAACTAGCGGGGCTAGCACAGATACGCAGTATTTT. Translation gives CASSPTSGASTDTQYF.